Sequencing of this T cell receptor (beta chain) was carried out in a study of cytomegalovirus exposure and HLA in healthy donors. Primers for the PCR totalled 60 Vbeta and 13 Jbeta. Sequencing used immunoSEQ multiplex PCR; TCRdb keeps in-frame clones, though not all of them. This sample yields about 190,000 clones, of which about four fifths are seen a single time; over 1.5% belongs to the top ten. From germline, CDR1 is MDHEN and CDR2 SYDVKM. The CDR3 covers 13 residues. V dropped 7 bases and J dropped 3 bases, with 12 bases sitting between them. Material: PBMCs. This chain links TRBV28 with TRBJ1-2; D perhaps matches TRBD1 (6 bases). The receptor comes from a man aged 40-55 years in good health and CMV-seropositive. This CDR3 is CASTSGQYYGYTF. For the CDR3, the DNA is TGTGCCAGCACTTCTGGACAGTACTATGGCTACACCTTC.